This T cell receptor beta chain is drawn from a study of Tregs in tolerant kidney transplant recipients (dated by TCRdb to the late 2010s). Background on the whole study: The transplants used related donors with nonmyeloablative bone marrow transplantation, and mixed chimerism in the human trials was transient. The study applied TCRbeta sequencing to find donor-specific regulatory T cells before combined kidney and bone marrow transplantation and then followed those same cells after transplant.

Points the paper makes about the study in general: Donor-specific Treg expansion was found to exceed global Treg expansion in tolerant patients, suggesting antigen-driven rather than nonspecific expansion. Biological reproducibility was not examined directly, but technical replication error appeared to be minimal. The study was constrained by small patient numbers, and validation of the findings is required in larger populations and under other immunosuppression protocols. Expanding Tregs with activated donor B cells appeared to identify the most biologically relevant and donor-specific TCRbeta repertoire. Because the PCR primers were changed over time for some patients, nucleotide-level comparison could not be performed across the samples from those patients.

CDR1 and CDR2 were assigned from the germline V gene as SGHAT and FQNNGV. Including cysteine and phenylalanine, the CDR3 has 12 amino acids. Only the CDR3 portion is preserved as DNA: 36 bases, with reading frame beginning at the first base. According to the study, the label for this sample's time point signals: blood sample drawn before combined kidney and bone marrow transplant. Unstimulated Tregs (CD4+CD25+CD127-), CD4+ non-Tregs (CD4+CD25-), CD4 and CD8 cells were FACS-sorted from thawed PBMCs. Before Treg sorting, thawed PBMCs were rested overnight at 37°C with about 200 IU/ml IL-2. 4 combined kidney and bone marrow transplant recipients from the ITN036ST trial were included as patients, and samples were available only from these trial subjects. Healthy control blood was separated into PBMCs by Ficoll density gradient and cryopreserved, and patient PBMCs were collected both before and after transplant.

Genomic DNA was extracted from sorted cells with the QIAGEN DNeasy Blood and Tissue Kit for TCRbeta CDR3 sequencing. High-throughput TCRbeta CDR3 sequencing was carried out commercially through immunoSEQ, with PCR amplification with bias correction and internal controls included. The published analysis was carried out like this. Unique productive TCRbeta sequences were defined by CDR3 nucleotide sequence when primers matched and otherwise by CDR3 amino acid sequence together with Vbeta and Jbeta genes. To correct for sorting error, sequences found in more than one sorted population at a frequency ratio of 2:1 or less were discarded, and the remaining shared sequences were assigned to the population with the higher frequency. Sequences were defined as donor-reactive when expanded at least 5-fold in CFSE-low cells versus unstimulated cells and present at a frequency of at least 0.01% in CFSE-low cells. Jensen-Shannon divergence, calculated on the top 100 TCRbeta sequences ranked by frequency, was used to quantify repertoire divergence. For samples with multiple sequencing runs, sorting error was corrected in each run separately before the runs were combined. TCRdb holds this immuneACCESS table with in-frame rearrangements only. Some clones are missing; in checked studies, unresolved V genes explain under half, and the rest has no known cause. The V and J calls and the clone size are those of that table, but D and trimming were determined from the DNA. This sample comprises about 78,000 clones, around 93% of them detected only once. Approximately 0.33% of the sample is held by the ten biggest clonotypes.

As concerns this clone: What antigen it recognizes has not been identified. Relative to the germline gene, one junction end is altered; a read error may explain this.

Sequences were derived from Tregs from blood, sampled before the transplant. The sequence was obtained from a human donor who received a combined kidney and bone marrow transplant. This receptor chain uses TRBV11-2 and TRBJ2-7; a tentative D call is TRBD2 (6 bases match). The bases read TGTGCCAGCAGCCCCCGGCGGGATTCTTTGCACTTC. The encoded protein is CASSPRRDSLHF.